The clone carrying this TCR beta chain was detected only once. Germline CDR1 SGHRS, CDR2 YFSETQ. This CDR3 has 19 amino acids. J lost 4 bases, V lost 3 bases, and 13 bases had no gene match. This entry is derived from a study of blood T cell repertoires in COVID-19. Background on the study: There were acute and convalescent COVID-19 samples, and they came from the United States, Italy and Spain. T cells, B-cell-depleted T cells, or PBMCs supplied cDNA or gDNA.

Profiling relied on immunoSEQ multiplex PCR, and the TCRdb table lists in-frame clones only, not all of them. In the table there are under 250,000 clones, roughly four fifths of which are singletons. The sample taken for sequencing was peripheral blood. This TCR came from a woman in her 30s who had recovered from COVID-19. The chain combines TRBV5-1 with TRBJ2-5; 15 bases map to TRBD2. This chain's CDR3 is CASSSTSGTSGRMVETQYF. The CDR3 nucleotides are TGCGCCAGCAGCTCTACTTCCGGGACTAGCGGGAGGATGGTAGAGACCCAGTACTTC.